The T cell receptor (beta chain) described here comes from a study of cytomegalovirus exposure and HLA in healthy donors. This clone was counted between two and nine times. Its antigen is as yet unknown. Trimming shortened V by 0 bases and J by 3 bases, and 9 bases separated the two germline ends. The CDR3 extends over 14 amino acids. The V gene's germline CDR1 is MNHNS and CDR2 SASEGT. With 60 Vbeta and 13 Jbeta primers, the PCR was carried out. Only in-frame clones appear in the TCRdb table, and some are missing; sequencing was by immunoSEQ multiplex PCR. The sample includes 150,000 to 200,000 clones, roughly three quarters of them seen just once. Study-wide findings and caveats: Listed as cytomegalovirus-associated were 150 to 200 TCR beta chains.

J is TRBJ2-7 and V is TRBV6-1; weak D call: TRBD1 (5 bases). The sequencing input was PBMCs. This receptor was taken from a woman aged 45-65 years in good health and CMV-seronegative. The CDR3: CASSEADSYYEQYF. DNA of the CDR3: TGTGCCAGCAGTGAAGCCGACAGCTACTACGAGCAGTACTTC.